This entry concerns a single TCR beta chain. This record comes from a study of blood T cell repertoires in COVID-19. V shed 0 bases and J 5 bases; nucleotides not matched to a gene: 6. CDR3 length: 15 amino acids. Germline CDR1 SEHNR, CDR2 FQNEAQ (reference sequence). Assay: immunoSEQ multiplex PCR; the TCRdb copy retains only in-frame clones and omits some. The table lists 150,000 to 200,000 clones, approximately 83% of them singletons, with roughly 2.9% in the top ten. The sample consisted of peripheral blood. The clonotype comes from a woman aged 55-70 years with acute or convalescent COVID-19. The gene calls are TRBV7-9 and TRBJ1-2, with TRBD1 matching 7 bases. CDR3 nucleotide sequence: TGTGCCAGCAGCTTAGCGGCCGGGACAGCGTATGGCTACACCTTC. Translated, it gives CASSLAAGTAYGYTF.